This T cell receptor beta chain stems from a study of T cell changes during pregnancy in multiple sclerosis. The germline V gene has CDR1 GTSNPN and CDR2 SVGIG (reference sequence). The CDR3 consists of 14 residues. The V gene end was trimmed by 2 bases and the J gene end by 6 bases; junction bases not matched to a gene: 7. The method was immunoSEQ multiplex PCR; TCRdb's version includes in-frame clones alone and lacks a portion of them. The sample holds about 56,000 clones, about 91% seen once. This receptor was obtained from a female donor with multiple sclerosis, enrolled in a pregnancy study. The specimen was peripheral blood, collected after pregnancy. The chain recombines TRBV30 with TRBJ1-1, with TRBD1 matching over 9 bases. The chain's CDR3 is CAWSLLGQGAEAFF. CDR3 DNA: TGTGCCTGGAGTCTGCTGGGACAGGGTGCTGAAGCTTTCTTT.